The source of this T cell receptor beta chain is a study of cytotoxic CD8 clonotypes in ibrutinib-treated CLL. Study overall: The study included around twelve relapsed/refractory and roughly 16 treatment-naive patients; under 18 had IGHV unmutated disease. Once patients had received a median about eleven months of treatment, range 6 to 36, response samples were obtained. General study findings and limits: The study found baseline clonality above age-matched healthy donors, tracking circulating CD8+ T-cell counts. Public clonotypes were seen rarely and were contracted or stable on treatment.

For this clone: Its antigen is undetermined.

Repertoires were generated with immunoSEQ multiplex PCR, while TCRdb's copy carries only in-frame clones and drops some. This sample has 40,000 to 60,000 clones, with approximately 50% found just once. CDR1 and CDR2 (germline): SGHRS, YFSETQ. Trimming left V 0 bases short and J 7 bases short, with 10 bases between. The CDR3 sequence is 13 residues long. The sequenced sample was PBMCs, obtained after 12 months of ibrutinib treatment. The TCR comes from a human donor with chronic lymphocytic leukemia. The chain carries TRBV5-1 and TRBJ1-2, with D perhaps TRBD1 (5 bases). The CDR3 protein is CASSLGGALGYTF. In nucleotides, the CDR3 is TGCGCCAGCAGCTTGGGAGGGGCGCTTGGCTACACCTTC. Supplemented by reference TRBV5-1 and TRBJ1-2, the full variable domain reads KAGVTQTPRYLIKTRGQQVTLSCSPISGHRSVSWYQQTPGQGLQFLFEYFSETQRNKGNFPGRFSGRQFSNSRSEMNVSTLELGDSALYLCASSLGGALGYTFGSGTRLTVV.